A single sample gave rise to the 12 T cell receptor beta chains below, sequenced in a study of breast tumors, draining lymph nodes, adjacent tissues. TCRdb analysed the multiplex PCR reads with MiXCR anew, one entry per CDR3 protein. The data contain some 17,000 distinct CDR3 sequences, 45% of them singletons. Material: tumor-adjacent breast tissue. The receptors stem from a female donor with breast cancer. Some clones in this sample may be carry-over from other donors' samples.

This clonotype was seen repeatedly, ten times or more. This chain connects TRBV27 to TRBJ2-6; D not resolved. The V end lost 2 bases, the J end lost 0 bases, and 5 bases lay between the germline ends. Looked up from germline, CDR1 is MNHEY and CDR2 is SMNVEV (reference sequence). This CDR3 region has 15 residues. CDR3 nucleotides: TGTGCCAGCAGTTTAGGTACCTCTGGGGCCAACGTCCTGACTTTC. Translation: CASSLGTSGANVLTF.

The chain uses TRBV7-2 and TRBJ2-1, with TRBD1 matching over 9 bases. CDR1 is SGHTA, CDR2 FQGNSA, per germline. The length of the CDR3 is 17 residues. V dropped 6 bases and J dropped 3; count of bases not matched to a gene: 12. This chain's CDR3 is CASRNSKQGANYNEQFF. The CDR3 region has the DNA TGTGCCAGCAGGAATTCAAAACAGGGGGCCAACTACAATGAGCAGTTCTTC.

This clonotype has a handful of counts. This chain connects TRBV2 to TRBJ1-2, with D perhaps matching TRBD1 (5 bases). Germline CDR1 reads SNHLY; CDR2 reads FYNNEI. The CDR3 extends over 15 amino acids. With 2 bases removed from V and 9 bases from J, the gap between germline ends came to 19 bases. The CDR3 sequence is CASSEQSTGAISYTF. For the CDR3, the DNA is TGTGCCAGCAGTGAACAGTCGACTGGGGCTATAAGCTACACCTTC.

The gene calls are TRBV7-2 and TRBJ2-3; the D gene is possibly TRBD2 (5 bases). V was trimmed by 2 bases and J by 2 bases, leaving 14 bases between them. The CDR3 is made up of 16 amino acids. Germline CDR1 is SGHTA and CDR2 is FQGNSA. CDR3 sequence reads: CASSLNPGSNTDTQYF. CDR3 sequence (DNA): TGTGCCAGCAGCTTAAACCCGGGATCCAACACAGATACGCAGTATTTT.

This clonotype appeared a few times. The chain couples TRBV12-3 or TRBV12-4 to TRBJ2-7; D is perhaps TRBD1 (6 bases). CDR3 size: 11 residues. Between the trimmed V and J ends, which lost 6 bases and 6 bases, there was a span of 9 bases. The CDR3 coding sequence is TGTGCCAGCAGGCAGGGGAGCGAGCAGTACTTC. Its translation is CASRQGSEQYF.

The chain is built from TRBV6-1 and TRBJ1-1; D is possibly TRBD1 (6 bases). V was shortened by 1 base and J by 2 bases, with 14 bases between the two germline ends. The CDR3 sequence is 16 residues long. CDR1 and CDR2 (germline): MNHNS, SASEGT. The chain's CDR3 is CASSEGDKILNTEAFF. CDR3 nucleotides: TGTGCCAGCAGTGAAGGGGACAAGATACTCAACACTGAAGCTTTCTTT.

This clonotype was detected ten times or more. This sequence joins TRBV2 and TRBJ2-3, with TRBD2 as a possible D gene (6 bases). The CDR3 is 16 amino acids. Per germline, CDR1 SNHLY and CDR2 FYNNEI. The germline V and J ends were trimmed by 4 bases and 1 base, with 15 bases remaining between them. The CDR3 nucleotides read TGTGCCAGCAGTGGGGGCGGGGTAATGGGCACAGATACGCAGTATTTT. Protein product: CASSGGGVMGTDTQYF.

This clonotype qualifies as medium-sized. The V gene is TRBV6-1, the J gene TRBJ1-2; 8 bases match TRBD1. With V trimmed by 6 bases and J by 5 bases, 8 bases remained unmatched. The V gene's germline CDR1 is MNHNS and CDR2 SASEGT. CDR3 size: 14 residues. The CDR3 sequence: CASRGTGWKYGYTF. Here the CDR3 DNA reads TGTGCCAGCAGGGGGACAGGATGGAAATATGGCTACACCTTC.

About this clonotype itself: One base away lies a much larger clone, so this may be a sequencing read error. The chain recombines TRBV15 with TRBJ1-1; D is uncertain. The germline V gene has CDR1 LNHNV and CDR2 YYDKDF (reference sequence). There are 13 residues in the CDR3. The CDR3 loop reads CATGRGPNTEAFF. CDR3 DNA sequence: TGTGCCACCGGCAGAGGGCCGAACACTGAAGCTTTCTTT.

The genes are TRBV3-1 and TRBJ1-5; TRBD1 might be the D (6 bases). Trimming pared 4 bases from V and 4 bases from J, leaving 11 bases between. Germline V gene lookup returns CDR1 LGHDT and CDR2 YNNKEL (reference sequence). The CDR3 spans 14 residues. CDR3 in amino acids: CASSRAGTNQPQHF. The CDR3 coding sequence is TGTGCCAGCAGCCGCGCCGGGACAAATCAGCCCCAGCATTTT.

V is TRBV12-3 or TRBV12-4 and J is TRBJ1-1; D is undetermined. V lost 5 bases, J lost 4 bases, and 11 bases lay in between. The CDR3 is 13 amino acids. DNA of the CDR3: TGTGCCAGCAGTCTCAGAGATTTCACTGAAGCTTTCTTT. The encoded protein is CASSLRDFTEAFF.

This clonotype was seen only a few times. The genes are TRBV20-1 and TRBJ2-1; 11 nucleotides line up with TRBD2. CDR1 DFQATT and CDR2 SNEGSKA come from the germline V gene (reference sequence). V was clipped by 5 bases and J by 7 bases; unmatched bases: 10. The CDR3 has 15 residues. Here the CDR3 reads CSALDTSGRANEQFF. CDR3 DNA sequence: TGCAGTGCTCTTGATACTAGCGGGAGAGCAAATGAGCAGTTCTTC.